This T cell receptor beta chain was found in a study of beta chain features in type 1 diabetes. Study summary: Healthy donors and patients had similar age, gender and cell yields. Study-level points and caveats: Amplification by PCR could prefer shorter templates, with the same effect in patients and controls. In all four CD4+ subsets, TCRB CDR3 length was significantly, moderately reduced in type 1 diabetes.

This clone has only a few counts. The antigen remains unidentified. Within the sample, other DNA sequences also encode this same CDR3. The whole isolated RNA underwent reverse transcription, so sequencing captured expressed TCRB transcripts. Profiled with immunoSEQ multiplex PCR; TCRdb holds only in-frame clones, not every one. The table has nearly 700,000 clones, roughly 13% seen once; the top ten hold less than 0.025%. A CD45RO/CCR7/CD25/CD127/CD95/CD27 panel sorted naive, central memory, regulatory and stem cell-like memory CD4+ cells. CDR1 is MGHDK, CDR2 SYGVNS, per germline. CDR3 length: 11 amino acids. Trimming shortened V by 6 bases and J by 5 bases, and 7 bases separated the two germline ends.

Material: naive CD4+ T cells from blood. The genes are TRBV25-1 and TRBJ1-1; D is uncertain. This TCR derives from a man aged 18 to 29 with type 1 diabetes. CDR3 sequence reads: CASRRGTEAFF. The CDR3 DNA reads TGTGCCAGCAGGAGAGGGACTGAAGCTTTCTTT.